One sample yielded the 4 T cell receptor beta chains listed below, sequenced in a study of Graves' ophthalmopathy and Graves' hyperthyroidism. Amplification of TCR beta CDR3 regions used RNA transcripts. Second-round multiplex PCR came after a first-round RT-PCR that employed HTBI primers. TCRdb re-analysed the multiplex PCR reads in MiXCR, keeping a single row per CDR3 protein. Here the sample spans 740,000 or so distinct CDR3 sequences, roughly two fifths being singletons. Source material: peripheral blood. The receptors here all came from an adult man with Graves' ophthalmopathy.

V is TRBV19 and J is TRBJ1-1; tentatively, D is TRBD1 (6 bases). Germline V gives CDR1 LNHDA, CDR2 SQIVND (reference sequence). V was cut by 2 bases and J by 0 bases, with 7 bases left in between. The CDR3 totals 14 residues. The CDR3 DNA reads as TGTGCCAGTAGTATAAACAGGGTGAACACTGAAGCTTTCTTT. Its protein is CASSINRVNTEAFF.

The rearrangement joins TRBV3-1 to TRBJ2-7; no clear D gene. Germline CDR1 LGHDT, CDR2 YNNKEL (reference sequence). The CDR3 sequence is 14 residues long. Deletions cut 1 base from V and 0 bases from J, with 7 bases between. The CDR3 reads CASSQGFSSYEQYF. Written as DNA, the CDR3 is TGTGCCAGCAGCCAAGGGTTCAGCTCCTACGAGCAGTACTTC.

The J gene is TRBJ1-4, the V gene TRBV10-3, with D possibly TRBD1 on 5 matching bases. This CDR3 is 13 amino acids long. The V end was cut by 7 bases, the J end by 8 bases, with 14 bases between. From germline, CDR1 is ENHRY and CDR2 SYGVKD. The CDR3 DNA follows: TGTGCCATCAACCGGAACCGGGGGGAAAAACTGTTTTTT. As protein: CAINRNRGEKLFF.

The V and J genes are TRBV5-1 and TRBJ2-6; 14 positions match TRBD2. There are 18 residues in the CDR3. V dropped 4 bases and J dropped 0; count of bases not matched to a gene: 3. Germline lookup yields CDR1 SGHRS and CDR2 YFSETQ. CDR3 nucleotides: TGCGCCAGCAGCCGGACTAGCGGGAGGAGCTCTGGGGCCAACGTCCTGACTTTC. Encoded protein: CASSRTSGRSSGANVLTF. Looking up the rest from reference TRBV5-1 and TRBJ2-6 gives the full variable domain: KAGVTQTPRYLIKTRGQQVTLSCSPISGHRSVSWYQQTPGQGLQFLFEYFSETQRNKGNFPGRFSGRQFSNSRSEMNVSTLELGDSALYLCASSRTSGRSSGANVLTFGAGSRLTVL.